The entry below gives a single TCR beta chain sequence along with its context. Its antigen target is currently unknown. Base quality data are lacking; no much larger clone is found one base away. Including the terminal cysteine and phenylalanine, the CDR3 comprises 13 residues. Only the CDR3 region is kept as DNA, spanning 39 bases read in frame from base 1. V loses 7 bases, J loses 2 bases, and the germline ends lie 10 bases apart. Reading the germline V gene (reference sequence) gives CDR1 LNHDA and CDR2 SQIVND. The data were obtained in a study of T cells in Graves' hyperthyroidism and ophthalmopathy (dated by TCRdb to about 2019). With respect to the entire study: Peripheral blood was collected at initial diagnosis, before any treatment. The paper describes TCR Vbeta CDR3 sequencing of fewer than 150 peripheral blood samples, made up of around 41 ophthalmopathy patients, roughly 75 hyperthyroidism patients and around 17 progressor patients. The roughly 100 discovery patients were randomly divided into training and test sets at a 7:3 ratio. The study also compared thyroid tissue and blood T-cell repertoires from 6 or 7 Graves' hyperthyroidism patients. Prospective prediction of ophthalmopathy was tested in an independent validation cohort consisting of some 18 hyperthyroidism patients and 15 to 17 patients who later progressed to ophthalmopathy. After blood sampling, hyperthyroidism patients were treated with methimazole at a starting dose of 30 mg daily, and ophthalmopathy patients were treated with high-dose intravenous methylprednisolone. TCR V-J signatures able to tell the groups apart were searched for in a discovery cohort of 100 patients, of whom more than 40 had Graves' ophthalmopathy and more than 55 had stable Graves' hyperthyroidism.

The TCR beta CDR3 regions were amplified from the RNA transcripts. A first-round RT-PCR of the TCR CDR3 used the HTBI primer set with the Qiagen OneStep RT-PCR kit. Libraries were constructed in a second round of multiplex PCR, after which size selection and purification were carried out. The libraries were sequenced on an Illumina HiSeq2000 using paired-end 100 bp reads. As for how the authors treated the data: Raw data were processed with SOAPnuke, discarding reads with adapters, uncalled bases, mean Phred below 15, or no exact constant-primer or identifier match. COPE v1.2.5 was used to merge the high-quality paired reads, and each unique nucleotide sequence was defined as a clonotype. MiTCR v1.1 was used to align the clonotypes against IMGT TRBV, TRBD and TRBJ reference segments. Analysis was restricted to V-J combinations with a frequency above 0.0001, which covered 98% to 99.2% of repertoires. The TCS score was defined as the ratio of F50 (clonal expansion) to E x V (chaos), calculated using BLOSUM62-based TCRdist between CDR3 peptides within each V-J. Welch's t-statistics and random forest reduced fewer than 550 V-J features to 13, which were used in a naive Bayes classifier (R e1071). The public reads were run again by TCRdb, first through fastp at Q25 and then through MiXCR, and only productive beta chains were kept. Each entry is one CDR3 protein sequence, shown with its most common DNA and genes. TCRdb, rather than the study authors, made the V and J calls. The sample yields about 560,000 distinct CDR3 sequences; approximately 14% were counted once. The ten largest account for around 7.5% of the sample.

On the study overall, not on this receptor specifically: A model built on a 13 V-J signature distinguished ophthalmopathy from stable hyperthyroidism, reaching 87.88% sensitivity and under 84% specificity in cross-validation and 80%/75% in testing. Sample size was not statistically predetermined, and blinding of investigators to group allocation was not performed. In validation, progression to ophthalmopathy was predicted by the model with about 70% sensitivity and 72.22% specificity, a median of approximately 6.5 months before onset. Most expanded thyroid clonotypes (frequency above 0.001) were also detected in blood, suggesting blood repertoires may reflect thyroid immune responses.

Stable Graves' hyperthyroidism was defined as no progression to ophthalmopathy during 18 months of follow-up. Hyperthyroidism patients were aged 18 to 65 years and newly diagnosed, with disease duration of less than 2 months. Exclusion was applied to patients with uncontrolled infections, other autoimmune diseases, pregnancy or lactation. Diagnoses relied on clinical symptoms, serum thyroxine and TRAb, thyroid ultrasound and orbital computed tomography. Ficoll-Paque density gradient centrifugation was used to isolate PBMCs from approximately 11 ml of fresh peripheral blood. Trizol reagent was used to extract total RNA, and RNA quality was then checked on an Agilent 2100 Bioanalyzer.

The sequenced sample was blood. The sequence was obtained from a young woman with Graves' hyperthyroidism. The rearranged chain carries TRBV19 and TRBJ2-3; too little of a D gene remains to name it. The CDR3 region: CASKGLSTDTQYF. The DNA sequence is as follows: TGTGCCAGTAAAGGGCTGTCCACAGATACGCAGTATTTT.